The table lists the clone carrying this T cell receptor (beta chain) with many counts. Its target is not known. These data come from a study of T-cell reconstitution after alpha-beta-depleted transplantation in children. Study-wide points: In patients about two months after transplant, alpha-beta T cells reportedly arose from several hundred expanded graft clones.

For TCRbeta, the library was prepared with unique molecular identifiers. TCRdb redid the calling of the PCR reads with MiXCR, one entry per CDR3 protein. The sample includes over 90,000 distinct CDR3 sequences, about 5.6% of them seen just once. The clonotype was recovered from a female patient younger than 10 who had a stem cell transplant for Fanconi anemia, so the T cells may come from the graft donor. The starting material was PBMCs, mostly from graft donor cells, obtained 60 days after TCRalphabeta/CD19-depleted stem cell transplant.

The CDR3 spells CASSFIGTVYNEQFF. The CDR3 DNA sequence: TGTGCCAGCAGTTTTATCGGGACAGTATACAATGAGCAGTTCTTC. The V and J genes are TRBV6-2 or TRBV6-3 and TRBJ2-1; TRBD1 matches at 7 bases. The CDR3 is 15 amino acids. Germline CDR1 is MNHEY and CDR2 is SVGEGT. V lost 4 bases, J lost 4 bases, and 7 bases stayed unmatched.